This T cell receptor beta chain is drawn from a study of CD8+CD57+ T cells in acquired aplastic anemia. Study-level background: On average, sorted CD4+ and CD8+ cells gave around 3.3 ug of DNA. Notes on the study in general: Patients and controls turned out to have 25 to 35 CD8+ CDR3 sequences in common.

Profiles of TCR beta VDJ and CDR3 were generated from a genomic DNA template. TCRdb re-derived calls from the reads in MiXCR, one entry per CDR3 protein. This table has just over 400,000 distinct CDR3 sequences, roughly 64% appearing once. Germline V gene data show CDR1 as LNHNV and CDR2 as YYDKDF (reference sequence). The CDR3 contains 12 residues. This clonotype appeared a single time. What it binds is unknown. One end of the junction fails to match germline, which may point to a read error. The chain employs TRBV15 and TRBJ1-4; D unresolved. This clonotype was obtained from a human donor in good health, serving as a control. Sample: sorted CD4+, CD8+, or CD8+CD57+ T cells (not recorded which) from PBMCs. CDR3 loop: CATSRDGVKLFF. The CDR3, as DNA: TGTGCCACCAGCAGAGACGGGGTAAAACTTTTTTTT.